These T cell receptor beta chains were read from a single sample in a study of control samples from healthy donors and cancer patients. Generated by immunoSEQ multiplex PCR, the TCRdb table keeps only in-frame clones and is missing some. The sample consists of tens of thousands of clones, about 82% of them appearing once. Sample: blood. These receptors originate from a man between 35 and 55 years old in good health. CDR3s include the opening cysteine and the closing phenylalanine or tryptophan. The size field is filled for only some rows; it gives once, few, many or a size class.

CDR3 length,V gene,clone size,CDR3 protein
18,TRBV3-1/TRBV3-2,medium-sized,CASSQDWGSGRGTYEQYF
15,TRBV5-1,-,CASSGARTDNTEAFF
15,TRBV6-6,-,CASSNFDRGYYGYTF
14,TRBV3-1/TRBV3-2,-,CASSQDLAQETQYF
13,TRBV7-9,-,CASSPASTFEAFF
17,TRBV19,-,CASSTNIAGLSYNEQFF
18,TRBV4-3,-,CASSQGSGLGGTAYEQYF
14,TRBV6-4,few,CASSDSSDTGELFF
15,TRBV28,-,CASSSTLAGGETQYF
15,TRBV6-5,once,CASSRPRQGASGYTF
11,TRBV24-1,-,CATSGPGGYTF
12,TRBV7-2,-,CASSPANYGYTF
15,TRBV6-5,-,CASTTSDVGYATIYF